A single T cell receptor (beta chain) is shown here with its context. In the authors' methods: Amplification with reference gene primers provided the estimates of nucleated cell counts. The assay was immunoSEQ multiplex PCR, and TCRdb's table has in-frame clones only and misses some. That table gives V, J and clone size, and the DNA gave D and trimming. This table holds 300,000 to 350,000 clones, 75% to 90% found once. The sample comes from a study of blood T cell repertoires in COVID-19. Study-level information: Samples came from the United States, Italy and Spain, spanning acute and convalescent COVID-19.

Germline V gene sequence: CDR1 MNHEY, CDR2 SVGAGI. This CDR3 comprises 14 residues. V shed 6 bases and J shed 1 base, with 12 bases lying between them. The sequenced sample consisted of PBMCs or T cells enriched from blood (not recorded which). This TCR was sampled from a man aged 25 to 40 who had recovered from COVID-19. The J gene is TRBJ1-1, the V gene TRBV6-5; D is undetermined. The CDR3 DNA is TGTGCCAGCAGAACACGATCCTCGAACACTGAAGCTTTCTTT. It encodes CASRTRSSNTEAFF.